The sequence of this TCR beta chain was determined in a study of somatic mutations in cytotoxic T cells in rheumatoid arthritis. About the research overall: In some cases, T-cell populations stained with V beta antibodies were flow-sorted at nearly 100% purity, and these included V beta1+ cells sequenced for TCRB. Study findings and constraints: Unknown were the antigen targets of the expanded CD8+ clones. With advancing age, CD8+ clonality climbed in rheumatoid arthritis patients but did not rise in healthy controls. Measured CD8+ T-cell clonality, a value compared between rheumatoid arthritis patients and age-matched healthy controls, did not differ significantly.

This clone was seen a single time. The target antigen is unknown. The table came from immunoSEQ multiplex PCR; TCRdb's copy has only in-frame clones and leaves some out. The table records fewer than 25,000 clones, about four fifths of them present only once. CDR1 is SGHAT and CDR2 is FQNNGV in the germline V gene. Between the trimmed V and J ends, which lost 1 base and 6 bases, there was a span of 13 bases. This CDR3 has 14 residues. The receptor's source is a woman in her forties or fifties in good health. V and J are TRBV11-2 and TRBJ2-7; D might be TRBD1 or TRBD2, each matching 6 bases. The sequenced sample consisted of CD8+ T cells sorted from blood. CDR3 in DNA: TGTGCCAGCAGCTTAGCGGGCAGGGGAGGCGAGCAGTACTTC. This gives the protein CASSLAGRGGEQYF.